Sequencing of this T cell receptor (beta chain) was carried out in a study of blood T cell repertoires in COVID-19. Background on the study: Both acute and convalescent COVID-19 samples were obtained from the United States, Italy and Spain.

CDR1 SGHAT and CDR2 FQNNGV come from the germline V gene. The CDR3 is made up of 16 amino acids. Trimming stripped 3 bases from V and 5 bases from J, with 19 bases between. Per the study methods: Amplification with reference gene primers provided the estimates of nucleated cell counts. TCRdb's table, derived via immunoSEQ multiplex PCR, lists solely in-frame clones and lacks some. Clone size and V and J calls were adopted from that table, with D and trimming inferred from the DNA. Of approximately 63,000 clones in the sample, 75% to 90% are singletons; the top ten hold approximately 20%. The Seattle patients, enrolled during active infection, were followed longitudinally.

This chain uses TRBV11-2 with TRBJ2-5, with a possible D match to TRBD2 (5 bases). Sample: peripheral blood. The receptor was isolated from a woman aged 55 to 70 with COVID-19, enrolled during active disease. CDR3 bases: TGTGCCAGCAGCTTCCGACTAAACCCTTTTGGGGAGACCCAGTACTTC. Its translation is CASSFRLNPFGETQYF.